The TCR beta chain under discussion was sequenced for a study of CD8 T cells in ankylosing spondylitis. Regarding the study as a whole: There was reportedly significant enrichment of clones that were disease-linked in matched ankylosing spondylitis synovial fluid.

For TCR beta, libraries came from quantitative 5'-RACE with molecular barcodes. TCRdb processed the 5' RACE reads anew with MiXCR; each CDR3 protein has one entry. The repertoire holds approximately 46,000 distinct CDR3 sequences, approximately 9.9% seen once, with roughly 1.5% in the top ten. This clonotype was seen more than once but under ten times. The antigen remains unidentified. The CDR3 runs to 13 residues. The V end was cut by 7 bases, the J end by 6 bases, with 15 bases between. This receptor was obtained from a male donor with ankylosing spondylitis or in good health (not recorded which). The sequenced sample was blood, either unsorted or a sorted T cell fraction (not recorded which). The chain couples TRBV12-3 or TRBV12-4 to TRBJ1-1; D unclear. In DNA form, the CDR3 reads TGTGCCAGCAATTCACCGAGCGTGCCTGAAGCTTTCTTT. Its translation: CASNSPSVPEAFF.